These 5 T cell receptor beta chains share one sample of origin, sequenced in a study of T cell clonality in common variable immunodeficiency. Profiling relied on immunoSEQ multiplex PCR, and the TCRdb table lists in-frame clones only, not all of them. The specimen has around 50,000 clones, none found just once. Sequenced input: peripheral blood mononuclear cells. Receptors were obtained from a person between 18 and 69 years old in good health.

As for this clone: The read falls 3 residues short of the CDR3 end, and the missing part is taken from the germline J gene. V and J are TRBV6-2 or TRBV6-3 and TRBJ2-1, with 12 bases that match TRBD2. This CDR3 comprises 16 residues. The V segment lost 9 bases and the J segment 7 bases; nucleotides outside the gene matches: 13. Looked up from germline, CDR1 is MNHEY and CDR2 is SVGEGT. The CDR3: CASTRLAGDNRNEQFF. CDR3 bases read: TGTGCCAGTACACGACTAGCGGGAGATAATCGAAATGAG.

This clone was picked up many times. The CDR3 loop reads CASRTTGFGDQPQHF. The sequenced part of the CDR3 DNA is TGTGCCAGCAGAACAACAGGGTTCGGTGATCAGCCC. The chain uses TRBV6-2 or TRBV6-3 and TRBJ1-5; D may be TRBD1 (6 bases). The read gets to within 3 residues of the CDR3 end, and the germline J gene fills in the rest. V shed 6 bases and J shed 5 bases, with 17 bases lying between them. This CDR3 region has 15 residues. The germline V gene encodes CDR1 MNHEY and CDR2 SVGEGT.

Turning to this clone: The read ends 3 residues before the CDR3 terminus; that terminus is restored from the germline J gene. The chain combines TRBV7-2 with TRBJ2-5; D is possibly TRBD1 (6 bases). CDR3 length: 14 residues. Trimming left V 0 bases short and J 5 bases short, with 10 bases between. Germline CDR1 is SGHTA and CDR2 is FQGNSA. Here the CDR3 reads CASSLARGSETQYF. The sequenced CDR3 bases are TGTGCCAGCAGCTTAGCGAGGGGGTCGGAGACC.

As concerns this clone: The read ends 3 residues shy of where the CDR3 ends; the end is completed using the germline J gene. J is TRBJ2-7 and V is TRBV10-2; D unresolved. V was pared by 3 bases and J by 6 bases, with 3 bases between. The CDR3 has 10 amino acids. Looked up from germline, CDR1 is WSHSY and CDR2 is SAAADI. The CDR3 sequence: CASSEGEQYF. Incomplete CDR3 DNA: TGCGCCAGCAGTGAAGGCGAG.

This clone was counted ten times or more. The read is 3 residues too short to cover the CDR3 end, so that end is filled in from the germline J gene. The chain links TRBV7-9 to TRBJ1-5; the D is unclear. Germline loops: CDR1 SEHNR, CDR2 FQNEAQ (reference sequence). This CDR3 spans 15 amino acids. The V gene lost 0 bases and the J gene lost 9 bases, with 15 bases spanning the gap. CDR3 in amino acids: CASSLASTPSGPQHF. The sequenced CDR3 bases are TGTGCCAGCAGCTTAGCCTCGACTCCCTCCGGGCCC.